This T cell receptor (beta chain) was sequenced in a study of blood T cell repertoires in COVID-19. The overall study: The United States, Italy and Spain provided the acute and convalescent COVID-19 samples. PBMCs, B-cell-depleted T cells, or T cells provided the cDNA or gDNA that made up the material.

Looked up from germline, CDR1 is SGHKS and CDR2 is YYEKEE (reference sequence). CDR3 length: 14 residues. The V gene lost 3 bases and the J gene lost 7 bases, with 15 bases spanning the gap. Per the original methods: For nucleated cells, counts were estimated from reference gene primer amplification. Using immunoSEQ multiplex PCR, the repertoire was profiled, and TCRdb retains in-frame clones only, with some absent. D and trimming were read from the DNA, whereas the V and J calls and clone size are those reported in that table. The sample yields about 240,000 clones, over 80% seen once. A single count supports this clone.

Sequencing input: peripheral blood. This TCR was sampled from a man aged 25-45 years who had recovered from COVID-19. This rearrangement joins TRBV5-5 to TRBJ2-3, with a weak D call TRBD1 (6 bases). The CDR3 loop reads CASSSGQLGNTQYF. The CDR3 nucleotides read TGTGCCAGCAGCTCAGGACAGTTGGGTAATACGCAGTATTTT.